This paragraph reports one T cell receptor beta chain. The entry originates in a study of control samples from healthy donors and cancer patients. Profiled with immunoSEQ multiplex PCR; TCRdb holds only in-frame clones, not every one. The sample includes 150,000 to 200,000 clones, nearly 90% seen only once; the top ten take 1.3% to 1.5%. Trimming at V came to 5 bases and at J to 5 bases, leaving 7 bases not matched to a gene. Germline V gene data show CDR1 as SGHTA and CDR2 as FQGNSA. The CDR3 is made up of 14 amino acids. The V and J genes are TRBV7-2 and TRBJ1-2; TRBD1 matches 8 bases. The sequenced material came from blood. The clonotype comes from a woman in her forties or fifties in good health. CDR3 in DNA: TGTGCCAGCAGCGTTGACAGGGGTCGGTATGGCTACACCTTC. Amino acid sequence: CASSVDRGRYGYTF.